This TCR beta chain was sequenced during a study of blood T cell repertoires in COVID-19. Study-level information: Whether acute or convalescent, the COVID-19 samples came from the United States, Italy and Spain. T cells, B-cell-depleted T cells, or PBMCs provided the cDNA or gDNA that served as material.

This CDR3 region has 13 residues. In germline, CDR1 is MRHNA, CDR2 SNTAGT. V dropped 5 bases and J dropped 2 bases, with 9 bases sitting between them. Original methodology: Amplification of reference gene primers was used by the study to estimate nucleated cell counts. Clones were sequenced by immunoSEQ multiplex PCR, and TCRdb holds only the in-frame ones, with some missing. From that table come the V and J calls and clone size; the DNA was used to work out D and trimming. The sample holds roughly 250,000 clones, approximately 82% seen once. The TCR was taken from an elderly woman with active or convalescent COVID-19. The specimen sequenced was peripheral blood. This rearrangement joins TRBV6-4 to TRBJ1-2, with a tentative D call TRBD1 (6 bases). Here the CDR3 reads CASSRGQNYGYTF. The CDR3 DNA sequence: TGTGCCAGCAGTAGGGGACAAAACTATGGCTACACCTTC.